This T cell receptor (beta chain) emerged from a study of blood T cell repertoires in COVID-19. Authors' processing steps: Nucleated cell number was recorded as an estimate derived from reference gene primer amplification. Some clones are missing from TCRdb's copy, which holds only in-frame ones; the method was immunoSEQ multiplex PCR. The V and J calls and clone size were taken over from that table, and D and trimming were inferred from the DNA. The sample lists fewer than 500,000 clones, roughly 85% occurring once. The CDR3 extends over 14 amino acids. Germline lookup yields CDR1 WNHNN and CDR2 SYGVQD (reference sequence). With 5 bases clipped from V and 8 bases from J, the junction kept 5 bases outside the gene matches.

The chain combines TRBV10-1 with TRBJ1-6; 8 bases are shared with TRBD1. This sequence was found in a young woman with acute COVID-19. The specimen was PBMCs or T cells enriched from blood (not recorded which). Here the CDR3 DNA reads TGCGCCAGCAGTCCGACAGGGGAATATTCACCCCTCCACTTT. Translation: CASSPTGEYSPLHF.